Listed here are 15 T cell receptor beta chains from one sample, sequenced in a study of OX40 agonist ivuxolimab in advanced cancers. Profiled with immunoSEQ multiplex PCR; TCRdb holds only in-frame clones, not every one. The sample has tens of thousands of clones, approximately 92% seen once. The input for sequencing was CD4+ or CD8+ T cells sorted from blood, taken in a trial of the OX40 agonist ivuxolimab. The receptors here all came from an adult with an advanced solid tumor such as melanoma, head and neck, liver or kidney cancer.

The chain joins TRBV29-1 to TRBJ2-1, with D possibly TRBD2 on 7 matching bases. Germline assignment: CDR1 SQVTM and CDR2 ANQGSEA. V gave up 6 bases and J gave up 7 bases, with 19 bases separating them. This CDR3 is built from 14 residues. In nucleotides, the CDR3 is TGCAGCGTGGGGGGGCTAGCAAAACGGAATGAGCAGTTCTTC. It yields the protein CSVGGLAKRNEQFF.

The gene calls are TRBV28 and TRBJ1-4; 7 bases map to TRBD1. Losses at the gene ends were 6 bases for V and 6 bases for J; bases not matched to a gene: 4. The CDR3 extends over 13 amino acids. Germline values: CDR1 MDHEN, CDR2 SYDVKM. CDR3 sequence: CASRKTGYEKLFF. For the CDR3, the DNA is TGTGCCAGCAGGAAGACAGGGTATGAAAAACTGTTTTTT.

The chain combines TRBV4-1 with TRBJ1-3; D is ambiguous. V gave up 3 bases and J gave up 0 bases, with 12 bases separating them. This CDR3 spans 16 amino acids. From germline, CDR1 is MGHRA and CDR2 YSYEKL. CDR3 sequence: CASSHTAGSSGNTIYF. The CDR3 nucleotides are TGCGCCAGCAGCCATACCGCGGGGAGCTCTGGAAACACCATATATTTT.

The chain links TRBV11-2 to TRBJ2-2; 14 bases are shared with TRBD2. Trimming at V came to 7 bases and at J to 5 bases, leaving 3 bases not matched to a gene. This CDR3 has 15 residues. Per germline, CDR1 SGHAT and CDR2 FQNNGV. The CDR3 region is CASIGTSGRTGELFF. CDR3 nucleotides: TGTGCCAGCATCGGGACTAGCGGGAGAACCGGGGAGCTGTTTTTT.

V usage is TRBV21-1 and J usage is TRBJ2-3; TRBD1 is taken as the D call from the table, unchecked against the DNA. TRBV21-1 is described as a pseudogene. This CDR3 spans 17 amino acids. The CDR3 coding sequence is TGTGCCAGCAGCAAAGGACCTTCCAGGGCCAGCACAGATACGCAGTATTTT. Residues: CASSKGPSRASTDTQYF.

This chain uses TRBV28 with TRBJ2-6; 8 bases match TRBD2. The junction had 3 bases not matched to a gene; V was cut back by 6 bases and J by 2 bases. The CDR3 spans 15 residues. Germline lookup yields CDR1 MDHEN and CDR2 SYDVKM. CDR3 sequence: CASSVLAAGANVLTF. Here the CDR3 DNA reads TGTGCCAGCAGCGTACTAGCGGCTGGGGCCAACGTCCTGACTTTC.

V usage is TRBV6-5 and J usage is TRBJ1-1; D gene unclear. The CDR3 is 13 residues long. Trimming cost V 5 bases and J 0 bases, with 7 bases left between them. The germline V gene encodes CDR1 MNHEY and CDR2 SVGAGI. The CDR3 spells CASSNRMNTEAFF. CDR3 nucleotide sequence: TGTGCCAGCAGTAATCGAATGAACACTGAAGCTTTCTTT.

This clone was found once. This chain links TRBV5-6 with TRBJ2-7, with a weak D call TRBD1 (5 bases). CDR1 is SGHDT, CDR2 YYEEEE, per germline. The CDR3 spans 15 residues. Trimming removed 1 base from V and 3 bases from J, with 14 bases in between. In DNA form, the CDR3 reads TGTGCCAGCAGCTTGAGGGGAAAGGAATTCTACGAGCAGTACTTC. Its translation: CASSLRGKEFYEQYF. The entire variable domain, with the rest obtained from reference TRBV5-6 and TRBJ2-7, is as follows: DAGVTQSPTHLIKTRGQQVTLRCSPKSGHDTVSWYQQALGQGPQFIFQYYEEEERQRGNFPDRFSGHQFPNYSSELNVNALLLGDSALYLCASSLRGKEFYEQYFGPGTRLTVT.

The chain is built from TRBV21-1 and TRBJ2-1. TRBV21-1 is a recognized pseudogene. The CDR3 has 13 amino acids. CDR3 DNA sequence: TGTGCACACCTATGGCATAGCTACAATGAGCAGTTCTTC. This sequence encodes CAHLWHSYNEQFF.

The chain combines TRBV7-9 with TRBJ2-3; no firm D call. V dropped 0 bases and J dropped 4 bases, with 2 bases sitting between them. CDR3 length equals 12 residues. Germline loops: CDR1 SEHNR, CDR2 FQNEAQ (reference sequence). CDR3 bases: TGTGCCAGCAGCTTAGCGTCAGATACGCAGTATTTT. Translation: CASSLASDTQYF.

This chain uses TRBV18 with TRBJ1-3; D remains unclear. Trimming left V 2 bases short and J 0 bases short, with 2 bases between. This CDR3 has 13 residues. CDR1 is KGHSH and CDR2 is LQKENI in the germline V gene. The CDR3 DNA is TGTGCCAGCTCACCAGTCTCTGGAAACACCATATATTTT. Encoded protein: CASSPVSGNTIYF.

The gene calls are TRBV30 and TRBJ1-2; 7 bases match TRBD1. Germline lookup yields CDR1 GTSNPN and CDR2 SVGIG (reference sequence). The length of the CDR3 is 14 residues. V was pared by 3 bases and J by 4 bases, with 8 bases of the junction left unmatched. The CDR3 DNA is TGTGCCTGGAGCCAGGGGGACGGGTCCTATGGCTACACCTTC. Protein sequence: CAWSQGDGSYGYTF.

The CDR3 nucleotides read TGTGCCAGCAGCTTGACCAAGCTAGGGGTCACAGATACGCAGTATTTT. Translated, it gives CASSLTKLGVTDTQYF. The chain joins TRBV7-2 to TRBJ2-3; D perhaps matches TRBD1 (5 bases). From germline, CDR1 is SGHTA and CDR2 FQGNSA. V dropped 3 bases and J dropped 2 bases, with 15 bases sitting between them. The CDR3 has 16 amino acids.

The chain combines TRBV28 with TRBJ1-2, with TRBD1 matching 11 bases. The CDR3 has 13 residues. V lost 6 bases to trimming and J lost 7 bases; unmatched junction nucleotides: 4. Germline V gene lookup returns CDR1 MDHEN and CDR2 SYDVKM. CDR3 in DNA: TGTGCCAGCAGCCAGGGACAGGGGGTTGGCTACACCTTC. Translated: CASSQGQGVGYTF.

J is TRBJ2-3 and V is TRBV19; D is ambiguous. The CDR3 runs to 16 residues. Germline CDR1 is LNHDA and CDR2 is SQIVND (reference sequence). With 3 bases removed from V and 2 bases from J, the gap between germline ends came to 15 bases. In DNA, the CDR3 is TGTGCCAGTAGTATGGACGTCGTGGGGTTCACAGATACGCAGTATTTT. It is translated as CASSMDVVGFTDTQYF.